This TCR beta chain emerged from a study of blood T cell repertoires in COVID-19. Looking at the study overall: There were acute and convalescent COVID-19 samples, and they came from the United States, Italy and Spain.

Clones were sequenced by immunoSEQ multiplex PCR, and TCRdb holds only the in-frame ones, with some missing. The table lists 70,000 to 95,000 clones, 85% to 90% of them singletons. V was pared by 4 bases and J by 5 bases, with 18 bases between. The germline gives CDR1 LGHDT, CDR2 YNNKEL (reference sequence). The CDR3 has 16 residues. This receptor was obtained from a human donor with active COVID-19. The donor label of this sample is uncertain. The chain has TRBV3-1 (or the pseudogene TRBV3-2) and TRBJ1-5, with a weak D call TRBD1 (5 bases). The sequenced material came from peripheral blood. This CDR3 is CASSPGGGGRDQPQHF. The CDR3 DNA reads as TGTGCCAGCAGCCCCGGGGGTGGGGGTCGGGATCAGCCCCAGCATTTT.